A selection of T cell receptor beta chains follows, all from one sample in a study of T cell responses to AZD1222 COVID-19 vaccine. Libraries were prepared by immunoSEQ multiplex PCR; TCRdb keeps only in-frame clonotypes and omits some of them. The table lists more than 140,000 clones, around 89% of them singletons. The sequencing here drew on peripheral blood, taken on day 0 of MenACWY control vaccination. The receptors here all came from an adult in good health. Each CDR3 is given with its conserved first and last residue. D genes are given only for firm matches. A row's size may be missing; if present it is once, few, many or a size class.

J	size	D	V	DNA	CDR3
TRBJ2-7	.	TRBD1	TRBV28	TGTGCCAGCAGCCGATTGACAGGGCCGCGGTACTTC	CASSRLTGPRYF
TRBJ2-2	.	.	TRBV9	TGTGCCAGCAGCGTCGGGACACACGTCACCGGGGAGCTGTTTTTT	CASSVGTHVTGELFF
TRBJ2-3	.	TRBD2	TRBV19	TGTGCCAGTAGTACTAGCGGATCCACAGATACGCAGTATTTT	CASSTSGSTDTQYF
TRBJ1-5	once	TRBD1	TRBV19	TGTGCCAGTAGTATATGGACAGGGCAATATAGCAATCAGCCCCAGCATTTT	CASSIWTGQYSNQPQHF
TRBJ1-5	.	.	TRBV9	TGTGCCAGCAGCGCTACAGGGAACCAGCCCCAGCATTTT	CASSATGNQPQHF
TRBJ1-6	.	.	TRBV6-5	TGTGCCAGCAGACCCAGGCGGGGGGTGTCACCCCTCCACTTT	CASRPRRGVSPLHF
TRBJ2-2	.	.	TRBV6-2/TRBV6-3	TGTGCCAGCAGTGCTCTCCGGGGGTCCGGGGAGCTGTTTTTT	CASSALRGSGELFF
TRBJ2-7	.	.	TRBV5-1	TGCGCCAGCAGCTTGTTCCGGTCTAGGGAGCAGTACTTC	CASSLFRSREQYF
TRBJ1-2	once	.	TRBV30	TGTGCCTGGAGTGGAGGGAGTCATGGCTACACCTTC	CAWSGGSHGYTF
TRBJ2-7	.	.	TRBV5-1	TGCGCCAGCAGCTGGACGGCGGAATCCTACGAGCAGTACTTC	CASSWTAESYEQYF
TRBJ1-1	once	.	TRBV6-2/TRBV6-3	TGTGCCAGCAGTAGTGGAGCTGAAGCTTTCTTT	CASSSGAEAFF
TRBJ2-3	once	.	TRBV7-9	TGTGCCAGCAGGCCAGGGGTTCTGGATACGCAGTATTTT	CASRPGVLDTQYF
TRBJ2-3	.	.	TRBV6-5	TGTGCCAGCAGTTACTCCGCCATACTCACAGATACGCAGTATTTT	CASSYSAILTDTQYF
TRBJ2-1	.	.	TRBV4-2	TGTGCCAGCAGCCTTAGCGGACCTTTAGTTAATGAGCAGTTCTTC	CASSLSGPLVNEQFF
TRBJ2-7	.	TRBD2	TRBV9	TGTGCCAGCAGCGAGGGGGGGACTAGCGGACTGCAGTACTTC	CASSEGGTSGLQYF
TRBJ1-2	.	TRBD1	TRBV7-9	TGTGCCAGCAGCGACAGGGTGGGCTATGGCTACACCTTC	CASSDRVGYGYTF
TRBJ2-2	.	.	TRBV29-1	TGCAGCGTTGATGTTAGTTCGGGCACCGGGGAGCTGTTTTTT	CSVDVSSGTGELFF
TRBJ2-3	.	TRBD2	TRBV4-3	TGCGCCAGCAGCCAAGGGGGAGGGAGTACAGATACGCAGTATTTT	CASSQGGGSTDTQYF
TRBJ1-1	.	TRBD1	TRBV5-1	TGCGCCAGCAGAGCCGGACAGGGGAGTATGAACACTGAAGCTTTCTTT	CASRAGQGSMNTEAFF
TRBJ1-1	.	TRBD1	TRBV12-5	TGTGCTAGTGGTTTGATGGGACAGGGTCGCACTGAAGCTTTCTTT	CASGLMGQGRTEAFF
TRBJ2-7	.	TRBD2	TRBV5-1	TGCGCCAGCAGCCTAGCGGGCAGCTCCTACGAGCAGTACTTC	CASSLAGSSYEQYF
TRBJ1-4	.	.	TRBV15	TGTGCCACCAGCAGAGTCGGATCCCTTAATGAAAAACTGTTTTTT	CATSRVGSLNEKLFF
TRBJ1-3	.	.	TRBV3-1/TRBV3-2	TGTGCCAGCAGCCAGGTGCAGACTTTGGACGGCACCATATATTTT	CASSQVQTLDGTIYF
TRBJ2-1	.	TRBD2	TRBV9	TGTGCCAGCAGCCTAGAGAGGCGGGGGTACAATGAGCAGTTCTTC	CASSLERRGYNEQFF
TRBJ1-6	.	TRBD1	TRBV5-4	TGTGCCAGCAGCCCCGGACAGGGGAGATGGAATTCACCCCTCCACTTT	CASSPGQGRWNSPLHF
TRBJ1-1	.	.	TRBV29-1	TGCAGCGCCTGGACAGACTCGGGGACTGAAGCTTTCTTT	CSAWTDSGTEAFF